The sample holds a few counts of the clone carrying this T cell receptor beta chain. Its antigen is still unknown. TCRdb recomputed calls from the RACE reads with MiXCR, one row per CDR3 protein. Of more than 55,000 distinct CDR3 sequences in the sample, roughly 10% are singletons; the top ten hold 8% to 10%. The sample belongs to a study of human T cells and chemical hapten exposure. The overall study: 2% DPC applied to a roughly 2 cm by roughly 2 cm arm area sensitized donors. Across samples, TCR yields varied, mostly owing to small differences in pooled library volumes.

Broader study findings: No change in TCRs above 1 in 1000 frequency was produced by DPC sensitization.

Time point denoted: pre-sensitization, week 0. This sample's treatment: therapeutic diphenylcyclopropenone sensitization with weekly scalp DPC. Germline-derived CDR1 and CDR2 are MDHEN and SYDVKM. This CDR3 spans 15 amino acids. Trimming at V came to 4 bases and at J to 2 bases, leaving 8 bases not matched to a gene. V gene TRBV28 combines with J gene TRBJ2-7; TRBD2 aligns across 7 bases. Sequenced here: whole blood, sampled in connection with sensitization to the hapten diphenylcyclopropenone (DPC). This TCR derives from a man in his forties or fifties with alopecia areata. Some clones in this sample may be carry-over from other donors' samples. The CDR3 DNA sequence: TGTGCCAGCAGTTGGGGAGGGGTTTCGCCCTACGAGCAGTACTTC. It translates to CASSWGGVSPYEQYF. Supplemented by reference TRBV28 and TRBJ2-7, the full variable domain reads DVKVTQSSRYLVKRTGEKVFLECVQDMDHENMFWYRQDPGLGLRLIYFSYDVKMKEKGDIPEGYSVSREKKERFSLILESASTNQTSMYLCASSWGGVSPYEQYFGPGTRLTVT.